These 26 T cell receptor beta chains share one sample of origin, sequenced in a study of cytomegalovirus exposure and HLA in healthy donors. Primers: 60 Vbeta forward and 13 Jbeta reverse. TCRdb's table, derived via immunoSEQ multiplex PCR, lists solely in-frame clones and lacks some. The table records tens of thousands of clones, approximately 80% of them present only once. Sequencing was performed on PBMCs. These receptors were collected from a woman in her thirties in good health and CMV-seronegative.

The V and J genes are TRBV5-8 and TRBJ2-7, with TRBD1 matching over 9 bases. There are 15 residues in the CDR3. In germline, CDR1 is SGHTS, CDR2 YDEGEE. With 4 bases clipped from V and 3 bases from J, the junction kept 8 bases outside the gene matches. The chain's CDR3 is CASSGGTGRDYEQYF. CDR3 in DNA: TGTGCCAGCAGCGGCGGGACAGGGCGAGACTACGAGCAGTACTTC.

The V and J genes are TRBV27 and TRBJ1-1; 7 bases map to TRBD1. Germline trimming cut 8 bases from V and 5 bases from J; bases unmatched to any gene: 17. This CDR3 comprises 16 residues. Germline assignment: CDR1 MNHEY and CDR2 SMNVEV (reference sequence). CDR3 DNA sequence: TGTGCCAGCGGGAGGACAGGTCGACTCGATGGGACTGAAGCTTTCTTT. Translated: CASGRTGRLDGTEAFF.

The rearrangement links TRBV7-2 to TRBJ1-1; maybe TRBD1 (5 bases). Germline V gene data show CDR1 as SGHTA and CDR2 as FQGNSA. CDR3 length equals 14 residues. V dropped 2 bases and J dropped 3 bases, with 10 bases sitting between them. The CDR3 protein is CASSLSDTYTEAFF. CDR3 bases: TGTGCCAGCAGCTTATCGGACACCTACACTGAAGCTTTCTTT.

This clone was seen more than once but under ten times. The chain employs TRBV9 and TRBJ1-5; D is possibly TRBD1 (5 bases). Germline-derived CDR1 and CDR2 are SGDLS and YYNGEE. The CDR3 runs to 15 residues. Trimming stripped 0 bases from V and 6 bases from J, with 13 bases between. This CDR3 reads CASSVAGDLGQPQHF. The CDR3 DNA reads TGTGCCAGCAGCGTAGCGGGGGATTTGGGTCAGCCCCAGCATTTT.

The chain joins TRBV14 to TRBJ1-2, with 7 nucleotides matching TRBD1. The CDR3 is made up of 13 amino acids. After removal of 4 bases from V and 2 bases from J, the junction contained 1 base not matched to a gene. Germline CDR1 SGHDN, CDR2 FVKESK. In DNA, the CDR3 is TGTGCCAGCAGCCCGGGACAGAACTATGGCTACACCTTC. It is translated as CASSPGQNYGYTF.

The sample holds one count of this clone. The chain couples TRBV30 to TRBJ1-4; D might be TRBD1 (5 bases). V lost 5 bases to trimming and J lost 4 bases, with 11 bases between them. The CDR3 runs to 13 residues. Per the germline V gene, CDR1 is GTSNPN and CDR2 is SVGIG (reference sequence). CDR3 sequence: CAWAQGSNEKLFF. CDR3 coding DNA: TGTGCCTGGGCCCAGGGAAGTAATGAAAAACTGTTTTTT.

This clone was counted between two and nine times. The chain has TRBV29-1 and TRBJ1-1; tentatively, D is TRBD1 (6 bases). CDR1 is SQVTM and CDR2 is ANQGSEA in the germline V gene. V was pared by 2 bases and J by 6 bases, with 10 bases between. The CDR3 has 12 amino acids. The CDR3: CSVEQGRAEAFF. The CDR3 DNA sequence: TGCAGCGTTGAACAGGGGCGGGCTGAAGCTTTCTTT.

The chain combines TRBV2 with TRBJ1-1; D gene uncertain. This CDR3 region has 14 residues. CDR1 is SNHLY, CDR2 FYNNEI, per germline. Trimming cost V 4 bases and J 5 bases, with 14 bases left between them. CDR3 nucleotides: TGTGCCAGCAGTGCCCCTGGGAGAGAGACTGAAGCTTTCTTT. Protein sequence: CASSAPGRETEAFF.

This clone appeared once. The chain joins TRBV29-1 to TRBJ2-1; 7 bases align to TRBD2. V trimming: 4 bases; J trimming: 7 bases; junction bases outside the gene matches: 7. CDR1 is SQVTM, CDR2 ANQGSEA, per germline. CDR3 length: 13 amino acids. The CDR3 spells CSVGSSGSNEQFF. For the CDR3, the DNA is TGCAGCGTTGGGTCTAGCGGCTCGAATGAGCAGTTCTTC.

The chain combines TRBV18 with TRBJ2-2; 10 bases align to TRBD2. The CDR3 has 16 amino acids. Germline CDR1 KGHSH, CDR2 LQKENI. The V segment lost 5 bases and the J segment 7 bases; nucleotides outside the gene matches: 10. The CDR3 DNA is TGTGCCAGCTCAACTCTAGCGGGAGAAGGAAGCGGGGAGCTGTTTTTT. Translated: CASSTLAGEGSGELFF.

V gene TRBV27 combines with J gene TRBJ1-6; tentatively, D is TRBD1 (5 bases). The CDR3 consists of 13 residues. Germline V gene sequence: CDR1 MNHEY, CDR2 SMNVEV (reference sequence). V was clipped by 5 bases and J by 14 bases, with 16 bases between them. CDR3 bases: TGTGCCAGCAGTGCACTCGGGGGGGGGACCCTCCACTTT. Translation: CASSALGGGTLHF.

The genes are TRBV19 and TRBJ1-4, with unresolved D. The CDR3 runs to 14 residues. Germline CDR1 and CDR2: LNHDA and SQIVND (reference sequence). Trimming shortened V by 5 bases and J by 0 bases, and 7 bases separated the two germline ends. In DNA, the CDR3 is TGTGCCAGTAGTCTGGCAGCAACTAATGAAAAACTGTTTTTT. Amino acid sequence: CASSLAATNEKLFF.

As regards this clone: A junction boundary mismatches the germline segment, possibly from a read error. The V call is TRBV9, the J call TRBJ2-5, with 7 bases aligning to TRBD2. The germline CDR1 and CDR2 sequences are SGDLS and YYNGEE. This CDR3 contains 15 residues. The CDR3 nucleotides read TGTGCCAGCAGCGTAGGTGGCGGGAGCGTTCAGACGCAGTACTTC. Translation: CASSVGGGSVQTQYF.

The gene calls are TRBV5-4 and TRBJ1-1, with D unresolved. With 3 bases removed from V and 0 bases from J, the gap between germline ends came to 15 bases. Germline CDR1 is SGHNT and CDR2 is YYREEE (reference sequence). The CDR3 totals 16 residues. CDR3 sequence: CASSSRAILMNTEAFF. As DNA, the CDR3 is TGTGCCAGCAGCTCGAGGGCCATTCTCATGAACACTGAAGCTTTCTTT.

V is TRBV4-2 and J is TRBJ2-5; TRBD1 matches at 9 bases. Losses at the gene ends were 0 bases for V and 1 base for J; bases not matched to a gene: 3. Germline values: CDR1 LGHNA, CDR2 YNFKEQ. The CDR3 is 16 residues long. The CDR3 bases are TGTGCCAGCAGCCAAGATAGGACAGGGGCCCAAGAGACCCAGTACTTC. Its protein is CASSQDRTGAQETQYF.

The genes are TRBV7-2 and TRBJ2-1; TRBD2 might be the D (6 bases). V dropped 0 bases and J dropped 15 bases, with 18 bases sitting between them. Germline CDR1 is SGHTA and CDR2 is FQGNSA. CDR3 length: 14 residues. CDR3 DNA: TGTGCCAGCAGCTTAGCGCGTGGGGGGACGGGACGGTTCTTC. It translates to CASSLARGGTGRFF.

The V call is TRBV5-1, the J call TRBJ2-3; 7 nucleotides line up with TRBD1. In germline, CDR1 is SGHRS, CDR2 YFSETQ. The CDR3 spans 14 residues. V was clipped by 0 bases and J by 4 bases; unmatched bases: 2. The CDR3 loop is CASSLGQGADTQYF. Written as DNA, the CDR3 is TGCGCCAGCAGCTTGGGACAGGGTGCAGATACGCAGTATTTT.

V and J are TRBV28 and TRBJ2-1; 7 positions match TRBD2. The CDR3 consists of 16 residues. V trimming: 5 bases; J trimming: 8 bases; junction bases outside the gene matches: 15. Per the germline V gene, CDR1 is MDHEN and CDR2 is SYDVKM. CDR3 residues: CASSKSDWRERDEQFF. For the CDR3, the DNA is TGTGCCAGCAGTAAATCCGACTGGCGGGAGAGAGATGAGCAGTTCTTC.

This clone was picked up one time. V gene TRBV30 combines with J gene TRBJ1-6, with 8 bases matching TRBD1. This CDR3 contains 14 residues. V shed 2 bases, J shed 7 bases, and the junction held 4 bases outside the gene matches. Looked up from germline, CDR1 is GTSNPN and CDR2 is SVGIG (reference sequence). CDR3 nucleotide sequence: TGTGCCTGGAGTTGGGACAGGACAAATTCACCCCTCCACTTT. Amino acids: CAWSWDRTNSPLHF.

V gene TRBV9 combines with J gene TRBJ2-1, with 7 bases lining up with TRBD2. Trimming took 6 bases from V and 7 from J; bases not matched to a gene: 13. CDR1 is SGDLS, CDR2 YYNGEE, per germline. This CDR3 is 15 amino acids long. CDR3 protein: CASTPPAGEANEQFF. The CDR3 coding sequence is TGTGCCAGCACCCCCCCGGCGGGAGAGGCGAATGAGCAGTTCTTC.

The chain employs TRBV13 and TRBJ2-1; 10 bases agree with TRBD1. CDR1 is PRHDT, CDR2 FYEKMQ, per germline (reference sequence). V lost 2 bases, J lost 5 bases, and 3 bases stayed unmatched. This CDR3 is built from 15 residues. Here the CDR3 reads CASSLRQGAHNEQFF. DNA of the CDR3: TGTGCCAGCAGCTTACGACAGGGGGCCCACAATGAGCAGTTCTTC.

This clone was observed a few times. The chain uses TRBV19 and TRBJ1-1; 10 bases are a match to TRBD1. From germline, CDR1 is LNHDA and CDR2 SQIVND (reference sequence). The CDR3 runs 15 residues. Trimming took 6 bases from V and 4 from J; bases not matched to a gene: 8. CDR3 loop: CASRTVTGGRTEAFF. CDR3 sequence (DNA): TGTGCCAGTAGAACCGTGACAGGGGGCCGCACTGAAGCTTTCTTT.

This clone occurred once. The DNA for the CDR3 is TGCGCCAGCAGTCAGGACAGGGGTCAGCCCCAGCATTTT. Translating it yields CASSQDRGQPQHF. The chain employs TRBV10-1 and TRBJ1-5; TRBD1 matches at 9 bases. The V gene's germline CDR1 is WNHNN and CDR2 SYGVQD (reference sequence). V lost 5 bases, J lost 6 bases, and 2 bases stayed unmatched. This CDR3 is built from 13 residues.

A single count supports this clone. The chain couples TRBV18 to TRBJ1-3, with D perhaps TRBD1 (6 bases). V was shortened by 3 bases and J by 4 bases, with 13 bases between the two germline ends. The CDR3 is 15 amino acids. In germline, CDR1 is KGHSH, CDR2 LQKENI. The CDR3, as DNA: TGTGCCAGCTCACCCACAGGGCTGGCCGGAAACACCATATATTTT. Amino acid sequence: CASSPTGLAGNTIYF.

CDR3 nucleotide sequence: TGCGCCAGCAGCCAGTCCGGGACAGCGTTCTCTGGGGCCAACGTCCTGACTTTC. This codes for CASSQSGTAFSGANVLTF. The chain links TRBV5-1 to TRBJ2-6, with TRBD1 identical over 7 bases. The CDR3 runs 18 residues. Trimming cost V 4 bases and J 0 bases; bases outside gene matches: 10. Germline assignment: CDR1 SGHRS and CDR2 YFSETQ.

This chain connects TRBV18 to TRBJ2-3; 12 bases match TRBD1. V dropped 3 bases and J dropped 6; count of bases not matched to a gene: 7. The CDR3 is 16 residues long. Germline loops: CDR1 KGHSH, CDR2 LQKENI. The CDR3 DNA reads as TGTGCCAGCTCACCTCCGGGACAGGGGGCAGTGGATACGCAGTATTTT. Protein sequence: CASSPPGQGAVDTQYF.